Below are 3 T cell receptor beta chains sequenced from a single sample in a study of blood T cells in healthy people across ages. Together with a sample-barcoded 5' primer, a J-beta primer mix was included in a second PCR lasting about 6 to 12 cycles. TCRdb reprocessed the 5' RACE reads via MiXCR and lists one record per CDR3 protein. The sample comprises some 1.1 million distinct CDR3 sequences, 35% to 40% of which are singletons, and around 13% rests with the top ten. The sample was blood. Source of these receptors: a man younger than 35 in good health.

The chain joins TRBV29-1 to TRBJ2-2; D is ambiguous. V was shortened by 4 bases and J by 5 bases, with 11 bases between the two germline ends. The CDR3 length is 13 residues. Looked up from germline, CDR1 is SQVTM and CDR2 is ANQGSEA. The DNA of the CDR3 is TGCAGCGTTGTTTGGGGTAGGACCGGGGAGCTGTTTTTT. Translating it yields CSVVWGRTGELFF.

CDR3 DNA sequence: TGTGCCAGCACCCTGGACAGGGCTAGCACAGATACGCAGTATTTT. This gives the protein CASTLDRASTDTQYF. The chain uses TRBV2 and TRBJ2-3; the match to TRBD1 covers 8 bases. With V trimmed by 7 bases and J by 0 bases, 6 bases remained unmatched. Germline CDR1 and CDR2: SNHLY and FYNNEI. The CDR3 length is 15 residues.

The CDR3 here is CASSAPGGLDSNQPQHF. The DNA of the CDR3 is TGTGCCAGCAGCGCGCCGGGGGGACTCGATAGCAATCAGCCCCAGCATTTT. This chain links TRBV7-9 with TRBJ1-5; possible D gene TRBD1, 5 bases. The V end was cut by 5 bases, the J end by 0 bases, with 17 bases between. This CDR3 has 17 residues. Germline V gives CDR1 SEHNR, CDR2 FQNEAQ (reference sequence). Full variable domain (rest looked up from reference TRBV7-9 and TRBJ1-5): DTGVSQNPRHKITKRGQNVTFRCDPISEHNRLYWYRQTLGQGPEFLTYFQNEAQLEKSRLLSDRFSAERPKGSFSTLEIQRTEQGDSAMYLCASSAPGGLDSNQPQHFGDGTRLSIL.